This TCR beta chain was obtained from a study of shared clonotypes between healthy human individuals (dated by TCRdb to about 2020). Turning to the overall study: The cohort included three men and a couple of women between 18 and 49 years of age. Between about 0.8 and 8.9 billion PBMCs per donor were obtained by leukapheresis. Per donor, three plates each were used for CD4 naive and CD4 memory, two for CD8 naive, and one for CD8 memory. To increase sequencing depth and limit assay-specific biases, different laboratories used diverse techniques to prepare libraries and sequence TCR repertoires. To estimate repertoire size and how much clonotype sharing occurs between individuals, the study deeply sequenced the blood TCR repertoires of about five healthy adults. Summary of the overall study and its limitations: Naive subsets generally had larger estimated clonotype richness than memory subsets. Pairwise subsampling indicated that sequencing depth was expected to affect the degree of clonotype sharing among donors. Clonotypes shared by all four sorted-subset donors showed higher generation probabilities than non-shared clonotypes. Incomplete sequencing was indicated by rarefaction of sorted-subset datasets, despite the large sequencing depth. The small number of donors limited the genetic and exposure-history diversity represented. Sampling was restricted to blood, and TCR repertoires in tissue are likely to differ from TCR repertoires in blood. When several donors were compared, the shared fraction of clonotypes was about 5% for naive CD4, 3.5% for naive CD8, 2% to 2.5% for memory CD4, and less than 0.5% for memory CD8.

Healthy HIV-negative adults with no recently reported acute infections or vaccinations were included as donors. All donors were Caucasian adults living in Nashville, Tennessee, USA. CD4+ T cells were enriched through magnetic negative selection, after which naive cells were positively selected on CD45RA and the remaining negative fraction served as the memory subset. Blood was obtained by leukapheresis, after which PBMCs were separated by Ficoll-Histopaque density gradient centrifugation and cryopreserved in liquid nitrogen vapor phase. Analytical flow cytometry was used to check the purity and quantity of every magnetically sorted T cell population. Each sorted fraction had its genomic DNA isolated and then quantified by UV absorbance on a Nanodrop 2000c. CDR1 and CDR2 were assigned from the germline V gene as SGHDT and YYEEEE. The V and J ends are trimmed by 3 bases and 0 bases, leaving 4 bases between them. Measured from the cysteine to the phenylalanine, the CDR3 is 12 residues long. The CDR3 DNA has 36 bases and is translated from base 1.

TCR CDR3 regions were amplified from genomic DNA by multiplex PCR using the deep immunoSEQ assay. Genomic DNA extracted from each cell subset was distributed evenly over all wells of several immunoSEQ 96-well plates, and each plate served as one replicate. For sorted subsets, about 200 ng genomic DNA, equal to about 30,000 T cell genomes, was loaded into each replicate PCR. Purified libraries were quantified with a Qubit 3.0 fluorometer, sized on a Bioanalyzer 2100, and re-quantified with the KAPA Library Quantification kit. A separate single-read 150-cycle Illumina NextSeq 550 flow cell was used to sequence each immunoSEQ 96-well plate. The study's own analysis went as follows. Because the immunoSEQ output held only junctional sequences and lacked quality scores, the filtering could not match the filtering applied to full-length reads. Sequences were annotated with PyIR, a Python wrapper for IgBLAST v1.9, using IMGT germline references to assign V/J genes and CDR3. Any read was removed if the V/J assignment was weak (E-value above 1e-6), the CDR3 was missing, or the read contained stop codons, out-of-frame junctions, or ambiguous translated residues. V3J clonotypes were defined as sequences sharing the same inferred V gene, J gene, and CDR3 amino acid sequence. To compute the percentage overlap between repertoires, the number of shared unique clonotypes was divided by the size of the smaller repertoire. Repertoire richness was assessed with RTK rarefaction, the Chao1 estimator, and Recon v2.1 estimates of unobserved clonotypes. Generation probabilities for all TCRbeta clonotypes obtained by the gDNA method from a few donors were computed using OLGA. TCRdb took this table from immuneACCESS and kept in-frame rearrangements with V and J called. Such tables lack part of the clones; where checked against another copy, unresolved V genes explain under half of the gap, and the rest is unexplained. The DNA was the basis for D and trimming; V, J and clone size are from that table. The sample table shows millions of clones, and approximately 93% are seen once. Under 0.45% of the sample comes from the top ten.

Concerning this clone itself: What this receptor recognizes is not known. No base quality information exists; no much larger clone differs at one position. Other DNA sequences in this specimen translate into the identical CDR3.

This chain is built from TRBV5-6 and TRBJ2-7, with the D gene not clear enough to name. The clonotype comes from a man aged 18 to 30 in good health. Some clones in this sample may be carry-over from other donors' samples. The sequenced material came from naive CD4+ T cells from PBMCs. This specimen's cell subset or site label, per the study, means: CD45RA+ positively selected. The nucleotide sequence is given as TGTGCCAGCAGCTCCAGCTCCTACGAGCAGTACTTC. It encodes CASSSSSYEQYF.